These 7 T cell receptor beta chains were all obtained from the same sample, sequenced in a study of response to subunit inactivated influenza vaccine. TCRdb re-called the RT-PCR reads with MiXCR, one entry per CDR3 protein. The data hold roughly 700,000 distinct CDR3 sequences, with over 11% observed a single time. Sequences were derived from PBMCs from blood, sampled approximately 15 days before vaccination. The receptors here all came from a man aged 50-59 years who received an inactivated influenza vaccine.

The V gene is TRBV7-6, the J gene TRBJ2-1; 9 positions match TRBD2. Germline V gives CDR1 SGHVS, CDR2 FNYEAQ. This CDR3 has 12 residues. V lost 5 bases, J lost 10 bases, and 3 bases stayed unmatched. The CDR3 DNA reads TGTGCCAGCAGCGGTAGCGGGAGAGAGCAGTTCTTC. This codes for CASSGSGREQFF.

In its sample, this clonotype was seen many times. CDR3: CASITGARGKPQHF. The CDR3 region has the DNA TGTGCCAGCATCACGGGGGCCAGGGGGAAGCCCCAGCATTTT. The rearrangement links TRBV28 to TRBJ1-5; 7 bases align to TRBD1. Germline assignment: CDR1 MDHEN and CDR2 SYDVKM. This CDR3 contains 14 residues. J lost 8 bases, V lost 7 bases, and 11 bases had no gene match.

In this sample, this clonotype turned up a few times. V is TRBV5-1 and J is TRBJ2-2, with a tentative D call TRBD1 (5 bases). V was trimmed by 0 bases and J by 4 bases, leaving 10 bases between them. From germline, CDR1 is SGHRS and CDR2 YFSETQ. CDR3 size: 15 residues. CDR3 in amino acids: CASSLGQTGTGELFF. As DNA, the CDR3 is TGCGCCAGCAGCTTGGGACAAACAGGCACCGGGGAGCTGTTTTTT.

The chain combines TRBV4-1 with TRBJ2-3; TRBD1 aligns across 10 bases. This CDR3 has 18 residues. Germline CDR1 and CDR2: MGHRA and YSYEKL. J was trimmed by 7 bases and V by 1 base; bases with no gene match: 14. In nucleotides, the CDR3 is TGCGCCAGCAGCCAAGTGACCGTGAGACAGGGGGCTGTATATACGCAGTATTTT. Its translation is CASSQVTVRQGAVYTQYF.

The chain recombines TRBV3-1 with TRBJ1-1; 7 bases align to TRBD1. Germline assignment: CDR1 LGHDT and CDR2 YNNKEL (reference sequence). The V segment lost 4 bases and the J segment 11 bases; nucleotides outside the gene matches: 10. This CDR3 spans 13 amino acids. The CDR3 sequence: CASSPGGGRGAFF. CDR3 DNA sequence: TGTGCCAGCAGCCCAGGGGGGGGTCGCGGGGCTTTCTTT.

This clonotype came up a few times. The chain has TRBV29-1 and TRBJ2-5; D possibly corresponds to TRBD2 (5 bases). V lost 2 bases and J lost 4, with 14 bases in between. Germline loops: CDR1 SQVTM, CDR2 ANQGSEA. The CDR3 extends over 14 amino acids. CDR3: CSVEFAGVGETQYF. The CDR3 region has the DNA TGCAGCGTTGAATTTGCCGGGGTAGGAGAGACCCAGTACTTC.

There are a few counts of this clonotype. The chain recombines TRBV5-1 with TRBJ1-3; unclear D gene. Germline-derived CDR1 and CDR2 are SGHRS and YFSETQ. Trimming took 4 bases from V and 1 from J, leaving 15 bases between them. The CDR3 runs 16 residues. CDR3 nucleotide sequence: TGCGCCAGCAGCGTCTCGACTTTAGGGTCTGGAAACACCATATATTTT. It specifies CASSVSTLGSGNTIYF.